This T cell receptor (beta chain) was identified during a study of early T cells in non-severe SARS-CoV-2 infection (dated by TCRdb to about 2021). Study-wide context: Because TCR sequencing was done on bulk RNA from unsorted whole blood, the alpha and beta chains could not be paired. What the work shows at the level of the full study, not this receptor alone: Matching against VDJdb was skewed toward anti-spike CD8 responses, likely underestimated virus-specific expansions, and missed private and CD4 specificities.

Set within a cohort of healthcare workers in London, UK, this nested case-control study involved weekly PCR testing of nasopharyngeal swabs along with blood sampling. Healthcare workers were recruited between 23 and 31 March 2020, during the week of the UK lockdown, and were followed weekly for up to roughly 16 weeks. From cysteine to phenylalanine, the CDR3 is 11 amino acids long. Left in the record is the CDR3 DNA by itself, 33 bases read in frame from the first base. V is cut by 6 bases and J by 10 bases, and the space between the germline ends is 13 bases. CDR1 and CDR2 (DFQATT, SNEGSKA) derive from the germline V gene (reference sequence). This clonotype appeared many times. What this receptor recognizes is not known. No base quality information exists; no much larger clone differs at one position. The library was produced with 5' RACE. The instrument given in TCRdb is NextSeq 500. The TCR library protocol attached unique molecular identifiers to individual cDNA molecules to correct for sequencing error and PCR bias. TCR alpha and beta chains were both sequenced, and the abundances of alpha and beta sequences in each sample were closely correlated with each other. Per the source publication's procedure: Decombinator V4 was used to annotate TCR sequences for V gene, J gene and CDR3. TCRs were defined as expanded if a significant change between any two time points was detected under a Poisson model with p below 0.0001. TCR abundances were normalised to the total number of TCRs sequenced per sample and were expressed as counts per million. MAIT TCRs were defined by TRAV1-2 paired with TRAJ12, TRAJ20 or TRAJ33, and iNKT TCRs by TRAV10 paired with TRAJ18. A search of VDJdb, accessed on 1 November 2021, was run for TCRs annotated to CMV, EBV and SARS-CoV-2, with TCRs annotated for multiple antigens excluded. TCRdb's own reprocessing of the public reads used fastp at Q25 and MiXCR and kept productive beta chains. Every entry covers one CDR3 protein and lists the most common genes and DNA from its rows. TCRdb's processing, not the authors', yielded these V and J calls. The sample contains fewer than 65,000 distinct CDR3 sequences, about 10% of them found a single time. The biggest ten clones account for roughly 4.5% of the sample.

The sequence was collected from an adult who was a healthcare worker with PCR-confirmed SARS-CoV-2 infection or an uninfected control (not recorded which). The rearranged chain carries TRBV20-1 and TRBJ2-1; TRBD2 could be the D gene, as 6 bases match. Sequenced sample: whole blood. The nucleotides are TGCAGTGCCCCCAGGGCGGGAGAGCAGTTCTTC. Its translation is CSAPRAGEQFF.